This T cell receptor (beta chain) appears in the sequencing data of a study of T cell clones after liver transplantation. Study at large: Third-party-reactive TCRbeta sequences from pre-transplant mixed lymphocyte reactions served as antigen-independent comparators.

TCRdb keeps only in-frame clones here, not all; method: immunoSEQ multiplex PCR. The table lists about 99,000 clones, around 80% of them singletons. V lost 8 bases and J 0 bases, leaving 23 bases between the germline ends. CDR1 LNHDA and CDR2 SQIVND come from the germline V gene (reference sequence). The CDR3 totals 19 residues. This TCR derives from a human patient who received a liver transplant. Some T cells may be provided by the graft donor. The sample here was CD4+ T cells from blood, taken 45 to 50 months after liver transplant. This rearrangement joins TRBV19 to TRBJ2-6; no definite D call. DNA of the CDR3: TGTGCCAGTGCTAGGCAGGTTTTTTCCCCTCCCTCTGGGGCCAACGTCCTGACTTTC. Translating gives CASARQVFSPPSGANVLTF.